This TCR beta chain comes out of a study of OX40 agonist ivuxolimab in advanced cancers. As for the study in general: Patients treated during dose escalation were battling hepatocellular carcinoma, melanoma, renal cell or head and neck cancer.

Study-wide findings and caveats: Averaged across samples, CD8+ T cells carried more expanded clones than CD4+ did.

CDR1 is SGHTA, CDR2 FQGNSA, per germline. The CDR3 covers 14 residues. Trimming cost V 2 bases and J 0 bases, with 5 bases left between them. The repertoire was sequenced with immunoSEQ multiplex PCR; TCRdb's copy has only in-frame clones and lacks some. The table records nearly 85,000 clones, just over 85% of them present only once. Concerning this clone: The antigen remains unidentified.

Peripheral blood came from all dose cohorts at three timepoints. The sequence derives from an adult with an advanced solid tumor such as melanoma, head and neck, liver or kidney cancer. The chain links TRBV7-2 to TRBJ1-3; D gene uncertain. Sequenced here: CD4+ or CD8+ T cells sorted from blood, sampled in a trial of the OX40 agonist ivuxolimab. The CDR3 coding sequence is TGTGCCAGCAGCTTAAGGCACTCTGGAAACACCATATATTTT. Translating it yields CASSLRHSGNTIYF.